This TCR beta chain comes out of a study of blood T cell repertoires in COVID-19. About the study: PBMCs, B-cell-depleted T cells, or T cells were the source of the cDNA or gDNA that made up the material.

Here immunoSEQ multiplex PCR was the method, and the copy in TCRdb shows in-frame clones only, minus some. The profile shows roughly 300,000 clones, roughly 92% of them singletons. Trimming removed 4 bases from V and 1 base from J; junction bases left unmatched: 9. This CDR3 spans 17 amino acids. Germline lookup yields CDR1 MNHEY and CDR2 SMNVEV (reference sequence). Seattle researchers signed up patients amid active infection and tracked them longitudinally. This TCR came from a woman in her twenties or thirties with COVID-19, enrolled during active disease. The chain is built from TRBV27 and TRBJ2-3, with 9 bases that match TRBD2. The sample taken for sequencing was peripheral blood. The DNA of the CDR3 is TGTGCCAGCAGTTACGCGGGAGGGGAGGTCGGCACAGATACGCAGTATTTT. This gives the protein CASSYAGGEVGTDTQYF.